Below are 31 T cell receptor beta chains sequenced from a single sample in a study of blood T cell repertoires in COVID-19 (dated by TCRdb to 2020 to 2021). The receptor library was made with the immunoSEQ multiplex PCR assay. Entries here come from immuneACCESS through TCRdb and include only in-frame sequences with V and J called. Some clones fail to appear in such tables; in the studies checked, an unresolved V gene covers under half of the shortfall, and the cause of the remainder is unknown. For this sample the table gives just under 90,000 clones, of which roughly 70% were detected only once. The biggest ten clones account for under 15% of the sample. Input material: peripheral blood. These receptors were collected from a woman older than 75 with acute or convalescent COVID-19.

The chain couples TRBV14 to TRBJ2-6; D is perhaps TRBD1 (6 bases). CDR3 length equals 17 residues. V was trimmed by 5 bases and J by 4 bases, leaving 18 bases between them. CDR1 is SGHDN, CDR2 FVKESK, per germline. The CDR3 region has the DNA TGTGCCAGCAGCTCCTACACAGGGTCGTGGGGGGCCAACGTCCTGACTTTC. As protein: CASSSYTGSWGANVLTF.

The rearrangement uses TRBV30 and TRBJ2-1; 7 positions agree with TRBD1. Germline V gene lookup returns CDR1 GTSNPN and CDR2 SVGIG (reference sequence). V was pared by 3 bases and J by 5 bases, with 7 bases of the junction left unmatched. CDR3 length: 14 residues. The chain's CDR3 is CAWSPPGQNNEQFF. The DNA of the CDR3 is TGTGCCTGGAGCCCTCCGGGACAGAACAATGAGCAGTTCTTC.

This chain uses TRBV18 with TRBJ2-3; tentative D call: TRBD2 (6 bases). The CDR3 consists of 16 residues. Germline CDR1 reads KGHSH; CDR2 reads LQKENI. V was cut by 3 bases and J by 2 bases, with 15 bases left in between. The CDR3 sequence is CASSPRDSIATDTQYF. The CDR3 DNA reads TGTGCCAGCTCACCTCGGGACTCTATTGCCACAGATACGCAGTATTTT. Combining the CDR3 with reference TRBV18 and TRBJ2-3 gives the whole variable domain NAGVMQNPRHLVRRRGQEARLRCSPMKGHSHVYWYRQLPEEGLKFMVYLQKENIIDESGMPKERFSAEFPKEGPSILRIQQVVRGDSAAYFCASSPRDSIATDTQYFGPGTRLTVL.

The rearrangement uses TRBV5-1 and TRBJ2-5; 8 nucleotides match TRBD2. CDR1 is SGHRS and CDR2 is YFSETQ in the germline V gene. With 2 bases clipped from V and 4 bases from J, the junction kept 7 bases outside the gene matches. CDR3 length: 15 amino acids. CDR3 bases: TGCGCCAGCAGCTTTTTAAGCGGGGGCCCAGAGACCCAGTACTTC. Its protein is CASSFLSGGPETQYF.

The V gene is TRBV7-6, the J gene TRBJ2-2, with 8 bases lining up with TRBD1. The J segment lost 0 bases and the V segment lost 6 bases, leaving 3 bases of the junction unmatched. Germline V gene sequence: CDR1 SGHVS, CDR2 FNYEAQ. The CDR3 is 15 amino acids. The CDR3 sequence is CASSRDRTNTGELFF. The CDR3 DNA is TGTGCCAGCAGTCGGGACAGGACGAACACCGGGGAGCTGTTTTTT.

This clone was counted between two and nine times. The chain combines TRBV11-2 with TRBJ2-5; D is possibly TRBD1 (5 bases). The V gene lost 5 bases and the J gene lost 4 bases, with 5 bases spanning the gap. This CDR3 is built from 11 residues. Germline CDR1 SGHAT, CDR2 FQNNGV. CDR3 sequence (DNA): TGTGCCAGCAGCAGGGGAGAGACCCAGTACTTC. It specifies CASSRGETQYF.

The chain recombines TRBV28 with TRBJ1-5; D not resolved. Deletions cut 1 base from V and 4 bases from J, with 8 bases between. Germline V gene sequence: CDR1 MDHEN, CDR2 SYDVKM. The CDR3 consists of 14 residues. CDR3 in amino acids: CASSLSQLNQPQHF. DNA for the CDR3: TGTGCCAGCAGTTTATCACAGCTAAATCAGCCCCAGCATTTT.

By proportion, this clone is medium-sized. V and J are TRBV3-1 (or the pseudogene TRBV3-2) and TRBJ1-2, with 9 bases aligning to TRBD1. Germline-derived CDR1 and CDR2 are LGHDT and YNNKEL (reference sequence). The J segment lost 5 bases and the V segment lost 8 bases, leaving 9 bases of the junction unmatched. This CDR3 has 14 amino acids. CDR3 residues: CASSRTGESYGYTF. The CDR3 region has the DNA TGTGCCAGCTCTCGGACAGGGGAAAGTTATGGCTACACCTTC.

This chain joins TRBV15 and TRBJ1-5, with TRBD1 matching 7 bases. V was pared by 0 bases and J by 0 bases, with 2 bases of the junction left unmatched. This CDR3 region has 16 residues. Germline V CDR1 and CDR2: LNHNV, YYDKDF (reference sequence). The CDR3 nucleotides are TGTGCCACCAGCAGAGAAGGGACAGATAGCAATCAGCCCCAGCATTTT. Amino acid sequence: CATSREGTDSNQPQHF.

The rearrangement links TRBV7-9 to TRBJ1-3; no clear D gene. Germline CDR1 reads SEHNR; CDR2 reads FQNEAQ (reference sequence). The length of the CDR3 is 15 residues. The V and J ends lost 3 bases and 0 bases respectively, with 9 bases between them. The CDR3 DNA reads as TGTGCCAGCAGCTTCGTGGACTACTCTGGAAACACCATATATTTT. As protein: CASSFVDYSGNTIYF.

In this sample, this clone turned up a few times. This chain joins TRBV11-2 and TRBJ1-3; the D gene is possibly TRBD1 (5 bases). V was pared by 5 bases and J by 0 bases, with 17 bases between. The CDR3 is 17 residues long. Germline V lookup: CDR1 SGHAT, CDR2 FQNNGV. As DNA, the CDR3 is TGTGCCAGCAGCCCCTGGGGCAGGTCGAGCTCTGGAAACACCATATATTTT. It encodes CASSPWGRSSSGNTIYF.

This chain links TRBV7-2 with TRBJ1-6; 7 bases fit TRBD1. Germline V gives CDR1 SGHTA, CDR2 FQGNSA. CDR3 size: 13 residues. After removal of 3 bases from V and 10 bases from J, the junction contained 3 bases not matched to a gene. For the CDR3, the DNA is TGTGCCAGCAGCTTCCAGGGGGGCTCACCCCTCCACTTT. This translates into CASSFQGGSPLHF.

The chain carries TRBV2 and TRBJ2-2; 14 bases line up with TRBD2. This CDR3 has 16 amino acids. Germline CDR1 and CDR2: SNHLY and FYNNEI. After removal of 7 bases from V and 5 bases from J, the junction contained 6 bases not matched to a gene. The CDR3 loop is CASKGTSGGVTGELFF. DNA of the CDR3: TGTGCCAGCAAGGGGACTAGCGGGGGTGTAACCGGGGAGCTGTTTTTT.

The V gene is TRBV6-5, the J gene TRBJ1-2, with 9 positions matching TRBD1. Per the germline V gene, CDR1 is MNHEY and CDR2 is SVGAGI. The V gene end was trimmed by 5 bases and the J gene end by 8 bases; junction bases not matched to a gene: 9. There are 14 residues in the CDR3. The CDR3 reads CASSRGTGRDGYTF. The CDR3 DNA follows: TGTGCCAGCAGTCGGGGGACAGGGAGGGACGGCTACACCTTC.

V and J are TRBV19 and TRBJ2-7; D call uncertain. V was trimmed by 5 bases and J by 6 bases, leaving 14 bases between them. The CDR3 contains 13 residues. The germline V gene encodes CDR1 LNHDA and CDR2 SQIVND (reference sequence). CDR3 amino acids: CASSSDLIAEQYF. The CDR3, as DNA: TGTGCCAGTAGTTCTGACTTAATAGCCGAGCAGTACTTC.

The chain recombines TRBV6-4 with TRBJ1-2; D remains unclear. The V and J ends lost 2 bases and 0 bases respectively, with 16 bases between them. This CDR3 spans 17 amino acids. Germline V gene data show CDR1 as MRHNA and CDR2 as SNTAGT. The CDR3 DNA sequence: TGTGCCAGCAGTGACCCCTCAAGCAGGTCAGCTAACTATGGCTACACCTTC. Translating it yields CASSDPSSRSANYGYTF.

The rearrangement uses TRBV7-2 and TRBJ1-2; a possible D gene is TRBD1 (5 bases). Germline loops: CDR1 SGHTA, CDR2 FQGNSA. Deletions cut 5 bases from V and 4 bases from J, with 14 bases between. The CDR3 spans 14 residues. The CDR3 is CASSPGGPSYGYTF. DNA of the CDR3: TGTGCCAGCAGCCCCGGGGGACCTAGCTATGGCTACACCTTC.

The chain recombines TRBV7-3 with TRBJ2-7; perhaps TRBD1 as D (5 bases). Germline V gene lookup returns CDR1 SGHTA and CDR2 FQGTGA. V was shortened by 6 bases and J by 3 bases, with 15 bases between the two germline ends. The CDR3 contains 14 residues. This CDR3 reads CASRSSAGNYEQYF. The CDR3 DNA follows: TGTGCCAGCAGGTCTTCGGCAGGGAACTACGAGCAGTACTTC.

The gene calls are TRBV7-9 and TRBJ1-1; D unclear. The CDR3 covers 13 residues. CDR1 is SEHNR and CDR2 is FQNEAQ in the germline V gene (reference sequence). Between the trimmed V and J ends, which lost 2 bases and 3 bases, there was a span of 7 bases. The CDR3 here is CASSLRGDTEAFF. For the CDR3, the DNA is TGTGCCAGCAGCTTACGGGGTGACACTGAAGCTTTCTTT.

The chain combines TRBV14 with TRBJ2-1; 8 nucleotides align to TRBD2. Trimming removed 6 bases from V and 8 bases from J; junction bases left unmatched: 9. The CDR3 runs to 14 residues. Germline assignment: CDR1 SGHDN and CDR2 FVKESK. The CDR3 DNA is TGTGCCAGCAGACGTGCTAGCGGGTTGGATGAGCAGTTCTTC. This codes for CASRRASGLDEQFF.

Turning to this clone: Being one base from a much bigger clone, this may be a read error. V and J are TRBV7-2 and TRBJ1-1; D remains unclear. Germline CDR1 is SGHTA and CDR2 is FQGNSA. V gave up 3 bases and J gave up 0 bases, with 5 bases separating them. The CDR3 covers 13 residues. The CDR3: CASSFDMNTEAFF. CDR3 nucleotides: TGTGCCAGCAGCTTTGACATGAACACTGAAGCTTTCTTT.

This chain connects TRBV2 to TRBJ1-1; perhaps TRBD1 as D (5 bases). The CDR3 contains 14 residues. With 1 base removed from V and 10 bases from J, the gap between germline ends came to 16 bases. In germline, CDR1 is SNHLY, CDR2 FYNNEI. In DNA, the CDR3 is TGTGCCAGCAGTGAAGACGGGGCAGGGAGGCGAGCTTTCTTT. Residues: CASSEDGAGRRAFF.

Comment on this clone: The same CDR3 is also encoded by other DNA sequences in this sample. V gene TRBV18 combines with J gene TRBJ1-1; TRBD1 aligns across 9 bases. The germline gives CDR1 KGHSH, CDR2 LQKENI. This CDR3 has 14 residues. V was pared by 3 bases and J by 1 base, with 0 bases of the junction left unmatched. For the CDR3, the DNA is TGTGCCAGCTCACCGGGACAGGGGAACACTGAAGCTTTCTTT. Translating it yields CASSPGQGNTEAFF.

The V gene is TRBV6-5, the J gene TRBJ1-4; D is unresolved. The CDR3 totals 14 residues. V was pared by 6 bases and J by 7 bases, with 15 bases between. Germline CDR1 and CDR2: MNHEY and SVGAGI. In DNA, the CDR3 is TGTGCCAGCAGATCCCTACGGGAAGCTGAAAAACTGTTTTTT. It specifies CASRSLREAEKLFF.

The chain links TRBV29-1 to TRBJ2-7; no definite D call. The CDR3 spans 12 residues. V was cut by 4 bases and J by 5 bases, with 12 bases left in between. Germline assignment: CDR1 SQVTM and CDR2 ANQGSEA. CDR3 in amino acids: CSVAPEAHEQYF. The CDR3 DNA reads TGCAGCGTTGCGCCAGAGGCGCACGAGCAGTACTTC.

Only one count was recorded for this clone. The chain has TRBV7-3 and TRBJ2-1, with D hard to call. The CDR3 sequence is 13 residues long. The ends were cut back, 5 bases at V and 10 bases at J, with 15 bases in the middle. Germline V gene data show CDR1 as SGHTA and CDR2 as FQGTGA. For the CDR3, the DNA is TGTGCCAGCAGCCCGGGTCTTGTAGGCGAGCAGTTCTTC. It translates to CASSPGLVGEQFF. Full variable domain (remainder filled in from reference TRBV7-3 and TRBJ2-1): GAGVSQTPSNKVTEKGKYVELRCDPISGHTALYWYRQSLGQGPEFLIYFQGTGAADDSGLPNDRFFAVRPEGSVSTLKIQRTERGDSAVYLCASSPGLVGEQFFGPGTRLTVL.

The chain combines TRBV13 with TRBJ1-1; the D gene is possibly TRBD1 (6 bases). Germline V gives CDR1 PRHDT, CDR2 FYEKMQ (reference sequence). The V end lost 5 bases, the J end lost 6 bases, and 19 bases lay between the germline ends. This CDR3 has 15 residues. The CDR3 sequence is CASSPRTALRAEAFF. The CDR3 region has the DNA TGTGCCAGCAGCCCACGGACAGCCCTGCGGGCTGAAGCTTTCTTT.

The chain combines TRBV30 with TRBJ1-2; D gene ambiguous. Trimming left V 0 bases short and J 4 bases short, with 15 bases between. Looked up from germline, CDR1 is GTSNPN and CDR2 is SVGIG (reference sequence). The CDR3 contains 15 residues. In DNA, the CDR3 is TGTGCCTGGAGTGTTCTGGGGAGGGCTGGCTATGGCTACACCTTC. As protein: CAWSVLGRAGYGYTF.

The J gene is TRBJ2-2, the V gene TRBV18, with D tentatively TRBD1 (6 bases). The ends were cut back, 6 bases at V and 1 base at J, with 9 bases in the middle. In germline, CDR1 is KGHSH, CDR2 LQKENI. The CDR3 is made up of 14 amino acids. CDR3 nucleotide sequence: TGTGCCAGCTCGCCGGACAGGAACACCGGGGAGCTGTTTTTT. Encoded protein: CASSPDRNTGELFF. Filled out from reference TRBV18 and TRBJ2-2, the complete variable domain reads NAGVMQNPRHLVRRRGQEARLRCSPMKGHSHVYWYRQLPEEGLKFMVYLQKENIIDESGMPKERFSAEFPKEGPSILRIQQVVRGDSAAYFCASSPDRNTGELFFGEGSRLTVL.

The rearrangement joins TRBV3-1 (or the pseudogene TRBV3-2) to TRBJ1-5; 8 nucleotides match TRBD1. The V gene end was trimmed by 5 bases and the J gene end by 6 bases; junction bases not matched to a gene: 0. CDR1 and CDR2 (germline): LGHDT, YNNKEL (reference sequence). The CDR3 runs to 12 residues. The CDR3 loop reads CASSDRGQPQHF. The DNA for the CDR3 is TGTGCCAGCAGCGACAGGGGTCAGCCCCAGCATTTT.

V gene TRBV9 combines with J gene TRBJ1-2; 10 bases are shared with TRBD1. Trimming cost V 4 bases and J 6 bases; bases outside gene matches: 9. The length of the CDR3 is 15 residues. Germline V gene sequence: CDR1 SGDLS, CDR2 YYNGEE. The CDR3 DNA reads as TGTGCCAGCAGCACAAGGACAGGGGGAACCCATGGCTACACCTTC. Translated, it gives CASSTRTGGTHGYTF. Full variable domain (remainder filled in from reference TRBV9 and TRBJ1-2): DSGVTQTPKHLITATGQRVTLRCSPRSGDLSVYWYQQSLDQGLQFLIQYYNGEERAKGNILERFSAQQFPDLHSELNLSSLELGDSALYFCASSTRTGGTHGYTFGSGTRLTVV.